The 3 T cell receptor beta chains below were found in one sample sequenced in a study of cytomegalovirus exposure and HLA in healthy donors. PCR used 60 Vbeta primers and 13 Jbeta primers. The method was immunoSEQ multiplex PCR; TCRdb's version includes in-frame clones alone and lacks a portion of them. There are over 150,000 clones in the sample; roughly 84% occur only once, and 0.38% lies in the top ten. Sequenced: PBMCs. These receptors were taken from a boy aged 2 to 10 in good health and CMV-seronegative.

This clone has only a few counts. This rearrangement joins TRBV5-1 to TRBJ2-1; TRBD2 aligns across 11 bases. CDR3 length equals 18 residues. In germline, CDR1 is SGHRS, CDR2 YFSETQ. The trim removed 4 bases at V and 0 bases at J, leaving 9 bases unmatched. CDR3 in DNA: TGCGCCAGCAGCCACACTAGCGGGGGTCCCTCCTCCTACAATGAGCAGTTCTTC. Its protein is CASSHTSGGPSSYNEQFF.

This clone has only one observation. The chain is built from TRBV19 and TRBJ1-1, with D possibly matching TRBD1 (6 bases). Trimming cost V 5 bases and J 1 base, with 11 bases left between them. The length of the CDR3 is 14 residues. Germline CDR1 is LNHDA and CDR2 is SQIVND (reference sequence). This CDR3 reads CASSVTTGNTEAFF. CDR3 in DNA: TGTGCCAGTAGTGTTACGACAGGGAACACTGAAGCTTTCTTT. Using reference TRBV19 and TRBJ1-1 for the parts outside the CDR3, the full variable domain is DGGITQSPKYLFRKEGQNVTLSCEQNLNHDAMYWYRQDPGQGLRLIYYSQIVNDFQKGDIAEGYSVSREKKESFPLTVTSAQKNPTAFYLCASSVTTGNTEAFFGQGTRLTVV.

The chain employs TRBV19 and TRBJ2-1; 9 bases are a match to TRBD2. The junction had 7 bases not matched to a gene; V was cut back by 1 base and J by 9 bases. Germline CDR1 LNHDA, CDR2 SQIVND (reference sequence). This CDR3 is built from 15 residues. CDR3 region: CASSIVNSGSGEQFF. The CDR3 nucleotides read TGTGCCAGTAGTATAGTAAATAGCGGGAGCGGTGAGCAGTTCTTC.